This T cell receptor (beta chain) emerged from a study of control samples from healthy donors and cancer patients. Profiled with immunoSEQ multiplex PCR; TCRdb holds only in-frame clones, not every one. The sample yields about 100,000 clones, just under 85% seen once. The length of the CDR3 is 14 residues. V gave up 1 base and J gave up 1 base, with 7 bases separating them. Germline CDR1 MNHEY, CDR2 SMNVEV (reference sequence). The sequenced material came from blood. The clonotype originates from a man in his thirties or forties in good health. The chain has TRBV27 and TRBJ1-1; D is ambiguous. CDR3 region: CASSLWAGNTEAFF. The CDR3, as DNA: TGTGCCAGCAGTTTATGGGCGGGGAACACTGAAGCTTTCTTT.